Sequencing of this TCR beta chain was carried out in a study of chemoradiotherapy in HPV16-positive cancers. Germline values: CDR1 SGHRS, CDR2 YFSETQ. The V and J ends lost 4 bases and 6 bases respectively, with 19 bases between them. This CDR3 is built from 15 residues. The table came from immunoSEQ multiplex PCR; TCRdb's copy has only in-frame clones and leaves some out. This sample yields approximately 12,000 clones, of which 50% to 75% are seen a single time; about a sixth belongs to the top ten. V gene TRBV5-1 combines with J gene TRBJ1-2; D is perhaps TRBD1 (5 bases). The source is a human donor with HPV-associated anogenital cancer. This specimen was acquired from a patient who underwent chemoradiotherapy. Here the CDR3 reads CASSTAGSLGDGYTF. The CDR3 DNA reads TGCGCCAGCAGCACGGCGGGATCGTTGGGGGATGGCTACACCTTC.